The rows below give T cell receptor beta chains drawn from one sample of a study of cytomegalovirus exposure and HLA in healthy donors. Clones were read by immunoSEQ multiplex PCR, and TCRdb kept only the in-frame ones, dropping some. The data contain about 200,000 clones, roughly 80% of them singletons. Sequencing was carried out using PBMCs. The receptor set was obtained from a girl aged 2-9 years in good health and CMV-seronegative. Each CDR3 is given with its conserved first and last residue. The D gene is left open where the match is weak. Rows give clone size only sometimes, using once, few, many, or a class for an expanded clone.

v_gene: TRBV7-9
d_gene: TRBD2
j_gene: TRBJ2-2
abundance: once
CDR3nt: TGTGCCAGCAGCTTAGGGGTGACTAGCGGGATTCCGAACACCGGGGAGCTGTTTTTT
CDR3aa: CASSLGVTSGIPNTGELFF

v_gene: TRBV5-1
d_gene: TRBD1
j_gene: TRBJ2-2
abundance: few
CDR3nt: TGCGCCAGCAGCTCGGGACAGATCACCGGGGAGCTGTTTTTT
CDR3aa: CASSSGQITGELFF

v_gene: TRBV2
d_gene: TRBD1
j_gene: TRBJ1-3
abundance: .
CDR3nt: TGTGCCAGCAGGGGGGACAGGACCTACTCTGGAAACACCATATATTTT
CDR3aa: CASRGDRTYSGNTIYF

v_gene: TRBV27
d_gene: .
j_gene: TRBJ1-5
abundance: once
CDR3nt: TGTGCCAGCAGTTTATGGGGGGAAAGCAATCAGCCCCAGCATTTT
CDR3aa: CASSLWGESNQPQHF

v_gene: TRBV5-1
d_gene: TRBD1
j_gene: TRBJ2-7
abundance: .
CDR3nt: TGCGCCAGCAGCATGTCCGGGACAGGGGCCTACGAGCAGTACTTC
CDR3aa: CASSMSGTGAYEQYF

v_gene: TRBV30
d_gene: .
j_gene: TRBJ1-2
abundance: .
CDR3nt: TGTGCCTGGCGGAACATAGGGGTTTTGGGTGGCTACACCTTC
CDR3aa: CAWRNIGVLGGYTF

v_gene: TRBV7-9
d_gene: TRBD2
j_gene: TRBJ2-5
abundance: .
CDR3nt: TGTGCCAGCAGCCCTTGCACCCGGGCGCGGGGGGGTTGTGAGACCCAGTACTTC
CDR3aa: CASSPCTRARGGCETQYF

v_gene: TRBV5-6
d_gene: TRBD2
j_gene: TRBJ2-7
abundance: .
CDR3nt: TGTGCCAGCAGCACCAACCACCGGACTAGCGGGGGCCTAATATACGAGCAGTACTTC
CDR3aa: CASSTNHRTSGGLIYEQYF

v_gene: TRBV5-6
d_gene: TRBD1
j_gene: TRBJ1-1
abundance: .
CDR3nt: TGTGCCAGCAGCTTGGGGCAGGGGGTAAACACTGAAGCTTTCTTT
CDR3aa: CASSLGQGVNTEAFF

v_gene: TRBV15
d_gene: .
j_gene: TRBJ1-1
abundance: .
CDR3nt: TGTGCCACCAGCAGAGGAGCAGGGAACATGAACACTGAAGCTTTCTTT
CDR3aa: CATSRGAGNMNTEAFF

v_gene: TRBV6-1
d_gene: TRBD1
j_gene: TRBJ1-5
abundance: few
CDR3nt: TGTGCCAGCAGTGAAGAACAGGGGAGAGGTCAGCCCCAGCATTTT
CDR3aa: CASSEEQGRGQPQHF

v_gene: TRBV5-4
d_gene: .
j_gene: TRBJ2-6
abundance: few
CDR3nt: TGTGCCAGCAGGGGCAGCCAAACGTTCTCTGGGGCCAACGTCCTGACTTTC
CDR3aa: CASRGSQTFSGANVLTF

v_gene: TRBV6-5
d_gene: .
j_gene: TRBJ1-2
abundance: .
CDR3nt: TGTGCCAGCAGTTACTCCCTACAGGGTAAATATGGCTACACCTTC
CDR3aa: CASSYSLQGKYGYTF

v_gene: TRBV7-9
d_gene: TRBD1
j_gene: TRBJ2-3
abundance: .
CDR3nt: TGTGCCAGCTATAGACAGGGGGCAAGGCCAGATACGCAGTATTTT
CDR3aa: CASYRQGARPDTQYF

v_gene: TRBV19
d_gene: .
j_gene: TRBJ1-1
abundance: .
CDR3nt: TGTGGCTTCTCGATAGGGGTTGAAGCTTTCTTT
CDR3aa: CGFSIGVEAFF

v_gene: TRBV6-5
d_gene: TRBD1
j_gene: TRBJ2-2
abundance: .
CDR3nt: TGTGCCAACAGACAGGGGAGGACCGGGGAGCTGTTTTTT
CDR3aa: CANRQGRTGELFF

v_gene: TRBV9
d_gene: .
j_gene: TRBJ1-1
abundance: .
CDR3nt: TGTGCCAGCAGCGCACAGGGTTCGGACACTGAAGCTTTCTTT
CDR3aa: CASSAQGSDTEAFF

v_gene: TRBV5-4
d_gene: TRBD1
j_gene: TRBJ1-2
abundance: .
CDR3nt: TGTGCCAGCAGCCCAGCCATAGCCGGGACAGGGGACTATGGCTACACCTTC
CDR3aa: CASSPAIAGTGDYGYTF

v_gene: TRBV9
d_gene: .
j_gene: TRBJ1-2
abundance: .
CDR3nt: TGTGCCAGCAGCCCGCGGGTGGGGAACGGTAATGGCTACACCTTC
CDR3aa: CASSPRVGNGNGYTF

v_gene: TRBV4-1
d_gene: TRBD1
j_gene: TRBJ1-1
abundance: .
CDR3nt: TGCGCCAGCAGCCCGTCAAGCCGGACAGGGGACACTGAAGCTTTCTTT
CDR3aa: CASSPSSRTGDTEAFF

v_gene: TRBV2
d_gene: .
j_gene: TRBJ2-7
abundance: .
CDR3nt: TGTGCCAGCAGTTTGGGCGGGGAGCAGTACTTC
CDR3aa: CASSLGGEQYF

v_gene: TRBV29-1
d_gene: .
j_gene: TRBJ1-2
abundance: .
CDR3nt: TGCAGCGTCGAGAATTTGAGTAACTATGGCTACACCTTC
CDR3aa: CSVENLSNYGYTF

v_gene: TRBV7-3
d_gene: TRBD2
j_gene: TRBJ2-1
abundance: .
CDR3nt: TGTGCCAGCAGCTCTGGCGGGGGGCCTGGTAATGAGCAGTTCTTC
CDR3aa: CASSSGGGPGNEQFF

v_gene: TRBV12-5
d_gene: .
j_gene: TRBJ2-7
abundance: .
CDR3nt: TGTGCTAGTGGTTTGGATACGATTGAACGACAAGGGGGCTACGAGCAGTACTTC
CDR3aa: CASGLDTIERQGGYEQYF

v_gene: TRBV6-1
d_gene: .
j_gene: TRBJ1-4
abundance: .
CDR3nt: TGTGCCAGCACCCGCCAAGGGGAATCTAATGAAAAACTGTTTTTT
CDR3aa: CASTRQGESNEKLFF

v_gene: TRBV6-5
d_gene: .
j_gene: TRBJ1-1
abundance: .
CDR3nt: TGTGCCAGCAGTTACTCGAGGGTCCACACTGAAGCTTTCTTT
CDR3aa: CASSYSRVHTEAFF

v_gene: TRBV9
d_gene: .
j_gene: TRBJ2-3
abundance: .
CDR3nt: TGTGCCAGCAGCGCGGACTATTTTCGCACAGATACGCAGTATTTT
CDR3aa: CASSADYFRTDTQYF

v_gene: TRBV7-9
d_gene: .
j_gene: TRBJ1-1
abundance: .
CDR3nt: TGTGCCAGCAGCTTTCCAGCCCTGGGGATACAGGTGAACACTGAAGCTTTCTTT
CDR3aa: CASSFPALGIQVNTEAFF

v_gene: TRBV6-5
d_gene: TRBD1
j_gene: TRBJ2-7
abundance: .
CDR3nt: TGTGCCAGCATTGGGACAGGGGACTCCTACGAGCAGTACTTC
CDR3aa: CASIGTGDSYEQYF

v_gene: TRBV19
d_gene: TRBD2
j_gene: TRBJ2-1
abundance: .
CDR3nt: TGTGCCAGTAGTACCCGACTAGCGGGAGGGCCACGCGATGAGCAGTTCTTC
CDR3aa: CASSTRLAGGPRDEQFF

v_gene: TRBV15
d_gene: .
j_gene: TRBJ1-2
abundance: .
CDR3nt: TGTGCCACCAGCAGAGATCGAGGTCCGGGAGGCTACACCTTC
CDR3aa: CATSRDRGPGGYTF

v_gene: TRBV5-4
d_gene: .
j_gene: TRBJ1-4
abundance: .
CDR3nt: TGTGCCAGCAGCTTGGGTTCTCGTTCGGGTGAAAAACTGTTTTTT
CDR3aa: CASSLGSRSGEKLFF

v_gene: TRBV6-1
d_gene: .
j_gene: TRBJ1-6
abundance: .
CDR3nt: TGTGCCAGCAGAATAGGACAGAACAGGGTTTCCCCCCGCCACTTT
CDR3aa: CASRIGQNRVSPRHF